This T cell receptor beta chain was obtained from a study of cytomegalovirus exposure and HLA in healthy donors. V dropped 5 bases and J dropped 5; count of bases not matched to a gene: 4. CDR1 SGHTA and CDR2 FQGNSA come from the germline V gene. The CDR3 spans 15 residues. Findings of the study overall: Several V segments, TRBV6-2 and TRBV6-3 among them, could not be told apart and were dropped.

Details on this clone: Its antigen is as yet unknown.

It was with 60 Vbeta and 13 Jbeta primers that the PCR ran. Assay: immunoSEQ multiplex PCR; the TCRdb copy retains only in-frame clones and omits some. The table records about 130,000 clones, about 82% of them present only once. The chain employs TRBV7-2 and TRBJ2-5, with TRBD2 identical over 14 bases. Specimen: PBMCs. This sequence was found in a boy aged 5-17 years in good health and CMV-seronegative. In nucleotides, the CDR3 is TGTGCCAGCAGCCCGGGACTAGCGGGAGTGGAGACCCAGTACTTC. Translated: CASSPGLAGVETQYF.